The clone carrying this T cell receptor beta chain was observed a handful of times. Its specificity is not known. There are 13 residues in the CDR3. The germline V gene has CDR1 SGHDT and CDR2 YYEEEE. The V end was cut by 1 base, the J end by 8 bases, with 10 bases between. The sample is drawn from a study of response to subunit inactivated influenza vaccine. Study-wide findings and caveats: T cells newly recruited by each seasonal influenza vaccination are few, the authors suggested.

TCRdb itself ran the RT-PCR reads through MiXCR, one entry per CDR3 protein. In the table there are fewer than 200,000 distinct CDR3 sequences, around 9% of which are singletons. Sequences were derived from non-naive T cells sorted from PBMCs, sampled on the day of vaccination. The clonotype originates from a man in his fifties or sixties who received an inactivated influenza vaccine. The V gene is TRBV5-6, the J gene TRBJ2-1; D tentatively reads TRBD1 or TRBD2 (6 bases each). The CDR3 bases are TGTGCCAGCAGCTTGTTGGGGGGCTATGAGCAGTTCTTC. Encoded protein: CASSLLGGYEQFF.